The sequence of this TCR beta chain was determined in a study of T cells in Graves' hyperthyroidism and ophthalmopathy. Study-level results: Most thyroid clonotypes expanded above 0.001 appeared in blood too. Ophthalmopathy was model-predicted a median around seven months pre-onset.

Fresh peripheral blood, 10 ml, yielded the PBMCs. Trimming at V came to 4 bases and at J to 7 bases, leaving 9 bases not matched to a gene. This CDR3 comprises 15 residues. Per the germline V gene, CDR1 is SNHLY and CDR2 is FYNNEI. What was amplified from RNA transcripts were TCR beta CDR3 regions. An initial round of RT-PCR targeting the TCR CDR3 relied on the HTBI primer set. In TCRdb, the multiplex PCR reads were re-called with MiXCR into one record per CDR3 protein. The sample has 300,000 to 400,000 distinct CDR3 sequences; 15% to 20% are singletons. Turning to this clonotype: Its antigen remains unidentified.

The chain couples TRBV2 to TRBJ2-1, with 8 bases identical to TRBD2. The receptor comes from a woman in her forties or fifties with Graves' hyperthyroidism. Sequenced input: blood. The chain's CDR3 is CASSGREGRRNEQFF. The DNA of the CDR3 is TGTGCCAGCAGTGGTCGGGAGGGCCGGCGTAATGAGCAGTTCTTC.